Following are 28 T cell receptor beta chains from one sample sequenced in a study of T cell responses to AZD1222 COVID-19 vaccine. Measured with immunoSEQ multiplex PCR; TCRdb has only the in-frame clones, and not every one. This table holds 130,000 or so clones, approximately 95% found once. The material sequenced was peripheral blood, taken on day 0 of MenACWY control vaccination. The receptors shown here come from an adult in good health.

The V and J genes are TRBV28 and TRBJ2-6; D may be TRBD1 (6 bases). Germline V lookup: CDR1 MDHEN, CDR2 SYDVKM. The CDR3 has 15 amino acids. V was trimmed by 6 bases and J by 4 bases, leaving 13 bases between them. The CDR3 here is CASRPTGFGANVLTF. The CDR3 nucleotides read TGTGCCAGCAGGCCTACAGGGTTCGGGGCCAACGTCCTGACTTTC. Full variable domain (outside the CDR3, taken from reference TRBV28 and TRBJ2-6): DVKVTQSSRYLVKRTGEKVFLECVQDMDHENMFWYRQDPGLGLRLIYFSYDVKMKEKGDIPEGYSVSREKKERFSLILESASTNQTSMYLCASRPTGFGANVLTFGAGSRLTVL.

The chain joins TRBV2 to TRBJ1-1; D possibly corresponds to TRBD1 (5 bases). The CDR3 has 17 amino acids. Germline V gene data show CDR1 as SNHLY and CDR2 as FYNNEI. The germline V and J ends were trimmed by 5 bases and 0 bases, with 19 bases remaining between them. The CDR3 DNA reads TGTGCCAGCAGTCACCCCCGGGCAGGGCTCATGAACACTGAAGCTTTCTTT. Its protein is CASSHPRAGLMNTEAFF.

V gene TRBV2 combines with J gene TRBJ1-1; 8 positions match TRBD1. Germline V gives CDR1 SNHLY, CDR2 FYNNEI. With 5 bases clipped from V and 1 base from J, the junction kept 9 bases outside the gene matches. The CDR3 is 16 residues long. The CDR3 DNA sequence: TGTGCCAGCAGTAGAAGATTGGACAGGGAGAACACTGAAGCTTTCTTT. It codes for CASSRRLDRENTEAFF.

This chain links TRBV18 with TRBJ1-1; 10 bases match TRBD1. CDR3 size: 16 residues. V was pared by 6 bases and J by 4 bases, with 11 bases of the junction left unmatched. Looked up from germline, CDR1 is KGHSH and CDR2 is LQKENI. In DNA, the CDR3 is TGTGCCAGCTCCCTGGACAGGGGGGTGTACGGCACTGAAGCTTTCTTT. Its translation: CASSLDRGVYGTEAFF.

This chain joins TRBV5-1 and TRBJ2-7, with D hard to call. Germline V gene lookup returns CDR1 SGHRS and CDR2 YFSETQ. The CDR3 sequence is 14 residues long. Trimming cost V 0 bases and J 3 bases, with 10 bases left between them. The CDR3 spells CASSLGPSNYEQYF. The CDR3 bases are TGCGCCAGCAGCTTGGGTCCTAGTAACTACGAGCAGTACTTC.

The chain recombines TRBV24-1 with TRBJ2-1, with no clear D. The germline gives CDR1 KGHDR, CDR2 SFDVKD. The ends were cut back, 3 bases at V and 4 bases at J, with 9 bases in the middle. CDR3 length: 14 amino acids. The DNA of the CDR3 is TGTGCCACCAGTGATCCGGACGGTTACAATGAGCAGTTCTTC. As protein: CATSDPDGYNEQFF.

The chain couples TRBV7-2 to TRBJ2-7, with D perhaps assigned TRBD1 or TRBD2 (6 bases each). Trimming removed 5 bases at V and 4 bases at J, with 15 bases between. The CDR3 loop spans 14 amino acids. CDR1 and CDR2 from the germline V gene are SGHTA and FQGNSA. Here the CDR3 DNA reads TGTGCCAGCAGCCCCGGGGGCAGCGAGTACGAGCAGTACTTC. As protein: CASSPGGSEYEQYF.

The rearrangement links TRBV5-5 to TRBJ2-5, with D unresolved. The germline V gene encodes CDR1 SGHKS and CDR2 YYEKEE (reference sequence). CDR3 length: 13 residues. The V and J ends lost 3 bases and 3 bases respectively, with 9 bases between them. CDR3 in DNA: TGTGCCAGCAGCTATGGACCTAAAGAGACCCAGTACTTC. It specifies CASSYGPKETQYF.

V usage is TRBV14 and J usage is TRBJ1-2; D is unresolved. Germline V lookup: CDR1 SGHDN, CDR2 FVKESK. The CDR3 length is 13 residues. V was trimmed by 3 bases and J by 4 bases, leaving 9 bases between them. CDR3 sequence (DNA): TGTGCCAGCAGCCACGGTCCAACCTATGGCTACACCTTC. Protein product: CASSHGPTYGYTF.

The chain has TRBV3-1 (or the pseudogene TRBV3-2) and TRBJ1-3, with a tentative D call TRBD1 (5 bases). V was clipped by 8 bases and J by 0 bases, with 17 bases between them. Germline-derived CDR1 and CDR2 are LGHDT and YNNKEL (reference sequence). This CDR3 has 16 amino acids. In nucleotides, the CDR3 is TGTGCCAGCCCGTCATCAAGACAGCGCTCTGGAAACACCATATATTTT. It encodes CASPSSRQRSGNTIYF.

This rearrangement joins TRBV11-2 to TRBJ1-4; D uncertain. V was shortened by 5 bases and J by 7 bases, with 20 bases between the two germline ends. CDR3 length equals 16 residues. Germline values: CDR1 SGHAT, CDR2 FQNNGV. In DNA form, the CDR3 reads TGTGCCAGCAGCCCTTTGCACACCGGCCCCGGTGAAAAACTGTTTTTT. This gives the protein CASSPLHTGPGEKLFF.

The chain is built from TRBV12-5 and TRBJ2-1, with D possibly matching TRBD1 (7 bases). The CDR3 has 19 residues. Trimming removed 5 bases from V and 3 bases from J, with 26 bases in between. Germline V CDR1 and CDR2: LGHNT, FRNRAP. The CDR3 spells CASGKIYPGGTWVYNEQFF. The CDR3 DNA reads as TGTGCTAGTGGTAAAATATACCCAGGGGGGACTTGGGTCTACAATGAGCAGTTCTTC.

CDR3 sequence (DNA): TGCGCCAGCAGCCTCCAACTGGACGCTTACACTGAAGCTTTCTTT. Its translation: CASSLQLDAYTEAFF. The chain joins TRBV5-1 to TRBJ1-1; D is unclear. CDR3 size: 15 residues. Trimming cost V 4 bases and J 3 bases, with 16 bases left between them. Per germline, CDR1 SGHRS and CDR2 YFSETQ.

This clone was detected a few times. The rearrangement uses TRBV7-9 and TRBJ2-7, with 12 bases lining up with TRBD2. V trimming: 5 bases; J trimming: 6 bases; junction bases outside the gene matches: 8. Germline-derived CDR1 and CDR2 are SEHNR and FQNEAQ (reference sequence). The CDR3 is 15 amino acids. As DNA, the CDR3 is TGTGCCAGCAGCGGCCGCCTAGCGGGAGGGACCGAGCAGTACTTC. This sequence encodes CASSGRLAGGTEQYF.

This clone was seen only once. This chain connects TRBV4-2 to TRBJ1-3; the D gene is possibly TRBD1 (6 bases). Germline V gene data show CDR1 as LGHNA and CDR2 as YNFKEQ. Trimming shortened V by 0 bases and J by 2 bases, and 11 bases separated the two germline ends. The CDR3 totals 16 residues. This CDR3 is CASSQDFGGPGNTIYF. The CDR3 region has the DNA TGTGCCAGCAGCCAAGATTTCGGGGGCCCTGGAAACACCATATATTTT.

V gene TRBV6-5 combines with J gene TRBJ2-5; D unclear. The CDR3 has 12 amino acids. V lost 7 bases and J 3 bases, leaving 9 bases between the germline ends. Germline V gene sequence: CDR1 MNHEY, CDR2 SVGAGI. The CDR3 protein is CASNLPKETQYF. As DNA, the CDR3 is TGTGCCAGCAACCTACCCAAAGAGACCCAGTACTTC.

This chain uses TRBV2 with TRBJ2-1; D is unclear. The CDR3 has 12 residues. The V end was cut by 4 bases, the J end by 6 bases, with 7 bases between. Germline V gene lookup returns CDR1 SNHLY and CDR2 FYNNEI. This CDR3 reads CASSGAGNEQFF. CDR3 bases: TGTGCCAGCAGTGGAGCAGGCAATGAGCAGTTCTTC.

This clone was seen just once. This chain connects TRBV3-1 (or the pseudogene TRBV3-2) to TRBJ2-3; 11 bases line up with TRBD2. The CDR3 loop spans 19 amino acids. The germline V gene encodes CDR1 LGHDT and CDR2 YNNKEL (reference sequence). J gave up 5 bases and V 1 base, and 14 bases lay outside the gene matches. In DNA, the CDR3 is TGTGCCAGCAGCCAAGTTACTAGCGGGAGTGTCGTGGTACAAGATACGCAGTATTTT. It translates to CASSQVTSGSVVVQDTQYF.

This clone was seen only once. The rearrangement joins TRBV15 to TRBJ2-1; D is possibly TRBD1 or TRBD2 (5 bases each). V lost 0 bases and J lost 4, with 10 bases in between. The CDR3 consists of 15 residues. The germline CDR1 and CDR2 sequences are LNHNV and YYDKDF (reference sequence). CDR3 in DNA: TGTGCCACCAGCAGAGAGTCAGGGACGTACAATGAGCAGTTCTTC. Encoded protein: CATSRESGTYNEQFF.

The chain employs TRBV5-1 and TRBJ1-1; TRBD1 matches 7 bases. CDR3 length: 15 residues. After removal of 0 bases from V and 2 bases from J, the junction contained 4 bases not matched to a gene. Per the germline V gene, CDR1 is SGHRS and CDR2 is YFSETQ. DNA of the CDR3: TGCGCCAGCAGCTTGGGGACAGGCCCAAACACTGAAGCTTTCTTT. Translated, it gives CASSLGTGPNTEAFF.

The chain is built from TRBV5-6 and TRBJ1-3; D perhaps matches TRBD1 (6 bases). The CDR3 totals 14 residues. CDR1 SGHDT and CDR2 YYEEEE come from the germline V gene. V was cut by 4 bases and J by 0 bases, with 8 bases left in between. CDR3 bases: TGTGCCAGCAGCACAGGGATCTCTGGAAACACCATATATTTT. This translates into CASSTGISGNTIYF.

The rearrangement uses TRBV15 and TRBJ1-3; TRBD1 is a possible D gene (5 bases). Looked up from germline, CDR1 is LNHNV and CDR2 is YYDKDF (reference sequence). The CDR3 contains 14 residues. V lost 2 bases, J lost 16 bases, and 21 bases lay in between. The CDR3 spells CATSRSQYRDPLYF. The CDR3 nucleotides are TGTGCCACCAGCAGATCTCAATACCGGGACCCTCTCTATTTT.

The rearrangement joins TRBV6-1 to TRBJ1-2, with TRBD1 identical over 7 bases. The CDR3 is 15 amino acids. The junction had 6 bases not matched to a gene; V was cut back by 1 base and J by 4 bases. Germline assignment: CDR1 MNHNS and CDR2 SASEGT. The CDR3 DNA reads TGTGCCAGCAGTGAAGGTGGGACAGCCGTCTATGGCTACACCTTC. This codes for CASSEGGTAVYGYTF.

The V gene is TRBV24-1, the J gene TRBJ2-3; no reliable D call. The V and J ends lost 7 bases and 6 bases respectively, with 7 bases between them. The CDR3 totals 11 residues. Germline-derived CDR1 and CDR2 are KGHDR and SFDVKD. The CDR3, as DNA: TGTGCCACCAGAGTTGGGGATACGCAGTATTTT. Residues: CATRVGDTQYF.

V usage is TRBV6-5 and J usage is TRBJ1-2; 8 bases are a match to TRBD1. V dropped 8 bases and J dropped 4; count of bases not matched to a gene: 3. CDR1 is MNHEY and CDR2 is SVGAGI in the germline V gene. The CDR3 loop spans 12 amino acids. CDR3 sequence: CASAGQGYGYTF. The CDR3 DNA is TGTGCCAGCGCCGGACAGGGCTATGGCTACACCTTC.

This sequence joins TRBV6-1 and TRBJ1-2; D is unresolved. Trimming took 2 bases from V and 3 from J, leaving 13 bases between them. The CDR3 is 15 amino acids. Looked up from germline, CDR1 is MNHNS and CDR2 is SASEGT. CDR3 protein: CASSEIQGRDYGYTF. The CDR3 coding sequence is TGTGCCAGCAGTGAAATACAAGGGAGGGACTATGGCTACACCTTC.

This clone was counted once. This chain uses TRBV6-6 with TRBJ1-6; D call uncertain. Germline V gene lookup returns CDR1 MNHNY and CDR2 SVGAGI (reference sequence). The CDR3 has 16 residues. Trimming took off 2 bases at V and 5 bases at J, with 13 bases between the two ends. CDR3 sequence reads: CASSYDSFWDNSPLHF. CDR3 in DNA: TGTGCCAGCAGTTACGATTCTTTTTGGGATAATTCACCCCTCCACTTT.

In this sample, this clone turned up a few times. The chain combines TRBV3-1 (or the pseudogene TRBV3-2) with TRBJ2-2; D ambiguous. The germline V and J ends were trimmed by 4 bases and 6 bases, with 6 bases remaining between them. Germline CDR1 LGHDT, CDR2 YNNKEL (reference sequence). This CDR3 region has 12 residues. The CDR3, as DNA: TGTGCCAGCAGCCTTTCTGCCGGGGAGCTGTTTTTT. Its translation is CASSLSAGELFF.